A selection of T cell receptor beta chains follows, all from one sample in a study of regulatory T cells in long-lasting Graves disease. One entry per CDR3 protein results from TCRdb running MiXCR on the multiplex PCR reads. The sample has approximately 540,000 distinct CDR3 sequences, 9.5% to 15% seen once. Another study also made use of these data, one on T cells in Graves' hyperthyroidism and ophthalmopathy.

The sample consisted of peripheral blood mononuclear cells (PBMCs), taken at new diagnosis, from a patient treated with antithyroid drugs. All receptors come from a woman aged 25 to 39 with Graves disease. The conserved cysteine and the conserved F or W are not part of the CDR3 here.

j_call v_call cdr3_aa
TRBJ2-7 TRBV20-1 SAEKGNYEQY
TRBJ2-7 TRBV28 ASSFTPLYEQY
TRBJ2-1 TRBV5-1 ASSLDGGFNNEQF
TRBJ2-7 TRBV10-3 AIKEGRSSYEQY
TRBJ2-1 TRBV27 ATKPTRSIPNEQF
TRBJ2-1 TRBV7-9 ASSSFSGRDEQF
TRBJ2-7 TRBV11-2 ASSGPSSSYEQY
TRBJ2-1 TRBV6-1 ASSEYGGGLAETNEQF
TRBJ2-7 TRBV10-3 AISTGQSSYEQY
TRBJ2-1 TRBV14 ASSQYWLAKYNEQF
TRBJ2-1 TRBV2 ASRNRGHLGNEQF
TRBJ1-1 TRBV29-1 SVLWARQGEAF